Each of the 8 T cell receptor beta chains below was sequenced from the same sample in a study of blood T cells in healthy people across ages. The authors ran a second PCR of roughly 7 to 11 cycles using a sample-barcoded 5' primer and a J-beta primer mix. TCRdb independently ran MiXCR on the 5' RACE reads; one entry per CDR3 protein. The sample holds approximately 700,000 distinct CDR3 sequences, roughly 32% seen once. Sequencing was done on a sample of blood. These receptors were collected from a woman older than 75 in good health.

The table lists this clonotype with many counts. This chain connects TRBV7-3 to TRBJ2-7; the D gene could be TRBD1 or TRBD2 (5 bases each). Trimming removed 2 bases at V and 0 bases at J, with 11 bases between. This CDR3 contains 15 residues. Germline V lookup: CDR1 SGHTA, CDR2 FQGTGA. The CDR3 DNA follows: TGTGCCAGCAGCTTACGGGGCGACAGCTCCTACGAGCAGTACTTC. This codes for CASSLRGDSSYEQYF.

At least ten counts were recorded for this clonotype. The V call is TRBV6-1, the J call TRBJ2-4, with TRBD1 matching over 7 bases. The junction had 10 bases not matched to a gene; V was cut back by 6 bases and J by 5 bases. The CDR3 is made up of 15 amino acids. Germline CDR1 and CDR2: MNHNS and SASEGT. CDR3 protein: CASRKTGASENIQYF. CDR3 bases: TGTGCCAGCAGAAAAACAGGGGCAAGCGAAAACATTCAGTACTTC.

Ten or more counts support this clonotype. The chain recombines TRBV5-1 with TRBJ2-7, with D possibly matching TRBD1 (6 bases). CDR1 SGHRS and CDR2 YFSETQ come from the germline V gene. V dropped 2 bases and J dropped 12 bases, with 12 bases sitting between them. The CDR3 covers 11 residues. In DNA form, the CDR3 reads TGCGCCAGCAGCTTACAGGGCCTCGTGTACTTC. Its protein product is CASSLQGLVYF. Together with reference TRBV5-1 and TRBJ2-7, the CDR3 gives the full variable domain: KAGVTQTPRYLIKTRGQQVTLSCSPISGHRSVSWYQQTPGQGLQFLFEYFSETQRNKGNFPGRFSGRQFSNSRSEMNVSTLELGDSALYLCASSLQGLVYFGPGTRLTVT.

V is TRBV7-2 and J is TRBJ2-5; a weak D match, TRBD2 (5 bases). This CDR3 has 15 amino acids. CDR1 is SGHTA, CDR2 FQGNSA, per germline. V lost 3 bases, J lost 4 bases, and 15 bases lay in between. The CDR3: CASSLRSGRSETQYF. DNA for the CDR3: TGTGCCAGCAGCTTGCGGAGCGGACGCTCAGAGACCCAGTACTTC.

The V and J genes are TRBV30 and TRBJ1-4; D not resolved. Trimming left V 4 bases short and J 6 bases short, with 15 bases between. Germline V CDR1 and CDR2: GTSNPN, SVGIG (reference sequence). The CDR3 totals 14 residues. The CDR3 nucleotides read TGTGCCTGGACCCTCGGGAGATCCCATGAAAAACTGTTTTTT. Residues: CAWTLGRSHEKLFF.

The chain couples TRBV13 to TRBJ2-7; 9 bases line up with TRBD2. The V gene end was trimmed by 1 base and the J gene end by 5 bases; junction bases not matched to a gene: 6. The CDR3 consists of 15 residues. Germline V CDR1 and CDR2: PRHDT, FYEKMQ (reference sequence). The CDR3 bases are TGTGCCAGCAGCTTAGTCCCGCGGGGGGGCGACGAGCAGTACTTC. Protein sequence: CASSLVPRGGDEQYF.

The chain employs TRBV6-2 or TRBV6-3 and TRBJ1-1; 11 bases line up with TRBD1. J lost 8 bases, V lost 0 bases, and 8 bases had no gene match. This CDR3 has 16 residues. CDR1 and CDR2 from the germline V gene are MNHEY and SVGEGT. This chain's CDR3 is CASSYSRSGQGAEAFF. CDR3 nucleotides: TGTGCCAGCAGTTACTCGAGGTCCGGACAGGGGGCAGAAGCTTTCTTT.

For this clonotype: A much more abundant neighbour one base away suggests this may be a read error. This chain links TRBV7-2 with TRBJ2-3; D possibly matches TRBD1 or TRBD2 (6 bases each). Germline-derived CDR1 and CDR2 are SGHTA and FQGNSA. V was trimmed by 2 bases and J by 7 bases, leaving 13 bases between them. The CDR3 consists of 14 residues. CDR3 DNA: TGTGCCAGCAGCTTAAGGCAGGGGAGGAATACGCAGTATTTT. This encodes CASSLRQGRNTQYF.